The clone carrying this T cell receptor beta chain was found a few times. Its specificity is not known. These data come from a study of shared clonotypes between healthy human individuals. Study-level results: Limitation of the genetic and exposure-history diversity represented came from the few donors.

Using immunoSEQ multiplex PCR, the repertoire was profiled, and TCRdb retains in-frame clones only, with some absent. The table lists approximately 82,000 clones, roughly two thirds of them singletons, with just over 50% in the top ten. CDR3 size: 16 residues. Trimming stripped 4 bases from V and 5 bases from J, with 21 bases between. The germline gives CDR1 SGHRS, CDR2 YFSETQ. Sequencing was done on a sample of memory CD8+ T cells sorted from blood. Subset in this sample: CD45RO+ cells pooled with CCR7-negative TemRA cells. The V and J genes are TRBV5-1 and TRBJ1-2, with D uncertain. This clonotype originated in a man aged 25-40 years in good health. The CDR3 bases are TGCGCCAGCAGCCCTTTGATGTACGGGATTTTTTATGGCTACACCTTC. Amino acid sequence: CASSPLMYGIFYGYTF. The whole variable domain, remainder taken from reference TRBV5-1 and TRBJ1-2, is KAGVTQTPRYLIKTRGQQVTLSCSPISGHRSVSWYQQTPGQGLQFLFEYFSETQRNKGNFPGRFSGRQFSNSRSEMNVSTLELGDSALYLCASSPLMYGIFYGYTFGSGTRLTVV.